This TCR beta chain was identified in a study of T cells after yellow fever vaccination. This clonotype came up many times. The CDR3 runs 15 residues. Germline CDR1 reads LGHNA; CDR2 reads YSLEER. V gave up 2 bases and J gave up 6 bases, with 14 bases separating them. TCRdb re-analysed the 5' RACE reads in MiXCR, keeping a single row per CDR3 protein. The data show 200,000 to 250,000 distinct CDR3 sequences, less than 9% seen once. The J gene is TRBJ2-1, the V gene TRBV4-3; D is unclear. The input for sequencing was CD4+ T cells sorted from PBMCs, taken 15 days after the yellow fever booster vaccination. The clonotype originates from a man younger than 40 who received the YFV17D yellow fever vaccine. CDR3 residues: CASSQSNPGGNEQFF. The CDR3, as DNA: TGCGCCAGCAGCCAATCTAACCCAGGCGGCAATGAGCAGTTCTTC.